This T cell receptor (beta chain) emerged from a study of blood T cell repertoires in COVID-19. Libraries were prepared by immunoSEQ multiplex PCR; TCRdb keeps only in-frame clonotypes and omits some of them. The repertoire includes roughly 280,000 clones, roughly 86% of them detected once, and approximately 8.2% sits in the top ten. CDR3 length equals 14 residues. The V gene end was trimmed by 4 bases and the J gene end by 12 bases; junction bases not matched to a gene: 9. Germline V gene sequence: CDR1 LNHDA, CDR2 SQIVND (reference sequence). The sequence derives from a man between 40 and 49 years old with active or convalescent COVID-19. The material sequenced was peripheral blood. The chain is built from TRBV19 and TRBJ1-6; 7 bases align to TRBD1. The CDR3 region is CASSKGQGEGPLHF. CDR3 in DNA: TGTGCCAGTAGTAAGGGGCAGGGGGAAGGACCCCTCCACTTT.